Below, 3 T cell receptor beta chains from the same sample are listed, as sequenced in a study of T cell responses to AZD1222 COVID-19 vaccine. TCRdb's copy holds only in-frame clones and misses some; the assay was immunoSEQ multiplex PCR. The sample has about 110,000 clones, 80% to 95% seen once; the top ten hold 7.9%. The sequencing here drew on peripheral blood, taken 28 days after the second AZD1222 dose. The receptors were gathered from an adult who received the AZD1222 COVID-19 vaccine.

The rearrangement joins TRBV6-1 to TRBJ1-3, with D perhaps matching TRBD1 (5 bases). Germline V gene sequence: CDR1 MNHNS, CDR2 SASEGT. The CDR3 has 14 amino acids. Trimming shortened V by 3 bases and J by 6 bases, and 12 bases separated the two germline ends. The CDR3 DNA follows: TGTGCCAGCAGTGAGGGGGGAACTGAAAACACCATATATTTT. As protein: CASSEGGTENTIYF.

V gene TRBV3-1 (or the pseudogene TRBV3-2) combines with J gene TRBJ1-3; D unclear. Germline lookup yields CDR1 LGHDT and CDR2 YNNKEL (reference sequence). V lost 2 bases to trimming and J lost 4 bases, with 9 bases between them. The CDR3 runs to 14 residues. Here the CDR3 DNA reads TGTGCCAGCAGCCAACCCAACACCGGAAACACCATATATTTT. Translating gives CASSQPNTGNTIYF.

The rearrangement links TRBV28 to TRBJ1-4, with TRBD1 matching 7 bases. V dropped 5 bases and J dropped 11; count of bases not matched to a gene: 11. The CDR3 extends over 14 amino acids. CDR1 is MDHEN and CDR2 is SYDVKM in the germline V gene. The chain's CDR3 is CASSLGTALGKLFF. CDR3 coding DNA: TGTGCCAGCAGTCTCGGGACAGCCCTAGGGAAACTGTTTTTT.